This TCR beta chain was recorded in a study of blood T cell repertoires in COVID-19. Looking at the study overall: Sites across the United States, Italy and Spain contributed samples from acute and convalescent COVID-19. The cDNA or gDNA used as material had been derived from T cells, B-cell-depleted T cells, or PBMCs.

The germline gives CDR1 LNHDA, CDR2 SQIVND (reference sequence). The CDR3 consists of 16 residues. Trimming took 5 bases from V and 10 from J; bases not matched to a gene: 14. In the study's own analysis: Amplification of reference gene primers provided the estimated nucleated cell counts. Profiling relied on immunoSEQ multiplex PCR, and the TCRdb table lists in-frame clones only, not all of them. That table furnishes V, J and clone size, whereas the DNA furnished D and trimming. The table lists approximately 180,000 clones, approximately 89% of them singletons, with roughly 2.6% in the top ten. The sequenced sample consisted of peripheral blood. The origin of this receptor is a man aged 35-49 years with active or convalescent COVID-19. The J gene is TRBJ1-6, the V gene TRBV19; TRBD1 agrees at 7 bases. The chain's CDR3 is CASSFSRGSNESPLHF. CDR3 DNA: TGTGCCAGTAGTTTCTCCAGGGGGTCCAATGAGTCACCCCTCCACTTT.